The 7 T cell receptor beta chains in this list originate from one sample, sequenced in a study of blood T cells in healthy people across ages. The use of a sample-barcoded 5' primer and a J-beta primer mix characterized a second PCR of roughly 6 to 11 cycles. A single record per CDR3 protein comes from TCRdb applying MiXCR to the 5' RACE reads. The profile shows about 640,000 distinct CDR3 sequences, 45% to 65% of them singletons. Sequencing was performed on blood. The receptors stem from a man in his fifties or sixties in good health.

A single count supports this clonotype. A junction boundary mismatches the germline segment, possibly from a read error. This chain connects TRBV6-1 to TRBJ1-2, with D possibly TRBD1 on 6 matching bases. The CDR3 totals 13 residues. In germline, CDR1 is MNHNS, CDR2 SASEGT. CDR3 sequence reads: CASNEGGVYGYTF. The CDR3 coding sequence is TGTGCCAGCAATGAAGGGGGGGTTTATGGCTACACCTTC.

The chain carries TRBV25-1 and TRBJ2-3, with D perhaps matching TRBD1 (5 bases). This CDR3 region has 13 residues. The V end lost 3 bases, the J end lost 3 bases, and 7 bases lay between the germline ends. CDR1 and CDR2 (germline): MGHDK, SYGVNS. CDR3 coding DNA: TGTGCCAGCAGTGACCCAGGGACAGATACGCAGTATTTT. Translation: CASSDPGTDTQYF.

The rearrangement links TRBV20-1 to TRBJ2-1; no clear D gene. The CDR3 totals 13 residues. In germline, CDR1 is DFQATT, CDR2 SNEGSKA (reference sequence). V gave up 1 base and J gave up 6 bases, with 10 bases separating them. The CDR3 DNA sequence: TGCAGTGCTAGAGGGACCCCCCTCAATGAGCAGTTCTTC. Translation: CSARGTPLNEQFF.

This clonotype was detected a few times. The chain carries TRBV2 and TRBJ2-1, with D unresolved. Trimming stripped 6 bases from V and 8 bases from J, with 8 bases between. The CDR3 is 11 amino acids. Germline V gene data show CDR1 as SNHLY and CDR2 as FYNNEI. In nucleotides, the CDR3 is TGTGCCAGCAGCCCCATTGATGAGCAGTTCTTC. Translation: CASSPIDEQFF.

This clonotype has only a few counts. This sequence joins TRBV29-1 and TRBJ2-3; no clear D gene. Germline assignment: CDR1 SQVTM and CDR2 ANQGSEA. V was trimmed by 3 bases and J by 4 bases, leaving 5 bases between them. The CDR3 runs 11 residues. The CDR3 DNA sequence: TGCAGCGTTGAGAAGGCAGATACGCAGTATTTT. Amino acid sequence: CSVEKADTQYF.

The chain recombines TRBV5-1 with TRBJ2-3; the match to TRBD1 covers 7 bases. The CDR3 runs to 15 residues. Trimming cost V 4 bases and J 7 bases; bases outside gene matches: 12. The germline CDR1 and CDR2 sequences are SGHRS and YFSETQ. CDR3 coding DNA: TGCGCCAGCAGCCTCGGGACAGCCTCACAGAATACGCAGTATTTT. Translation: CASSLGTASQNTQYF.

The chain links TRBV15 to TRBJ1-6; no clear D gene. V lost 0 bases and J lost 10, with 16 bases in between. Germline V gene lookup returns CDR1 LNHNV and CDR2 YYDKDF (reference sequence). CDR3 size: 16 residues. DNA of the CDR3: TGTGCCACCAGCAGAGATACGCAAGGGCGAGGCTCACCCCTCCACTTT. Protein: CATSRDTQGRGSPLHF.